This T cell receptor beta chain was profiled in a study of cytomegalovirus exposure and HLA in healthy donors. Turning to the study itself: Assignment to the Caucasian-associated ancestry cluster applied to approximately 80% of the approximately 390 genotyped donors. Findings of the study overall: Per published accounts, TCR beta sequences correctly predicted the HLA-A and HLA-B alleles of most subjects.

PCR employed 60 Vbeta and 13 Jbeta primers. The repertoire was sequenced with immunoSEQ multiplex PCR; TCRdb's copy has only in-frame clones and lacks some. The top ten hold around 1.2% of the sample, which has around 130,000 clones, about 78% seen once. This CDR3 contains 15 residues. The V and J ends lost 5 bases and 2 bases respectively, with 16 bases between them. Germline CDR1 is LNHDA and CDR2 is SQIVND (reference sequence). Comment on this clone: What it binds is not known.

Sequenced input: PBMCs. This chain links TRBV19 with TRBJ2-7, with D possibly being TRBD2 (5 bases). This receptor was taken from a man between 45 and 60 years old in good health and CMV-seronegative. This CDR3 reads CASSRDYLPPYEQYF. CDR3 sequence (DNA): TGTGCCAGTAGTCGTGACTATCTCCCCCCCTACGAGCAGTACTTC.